By its share, the clone carrying this T cell receptor beta chain is medium-sized. Its antigen is undetermined. Full-length variable regions came from constant-region reverse primers plus semi-nested Nested Universal Primer A PCR. A single record per CDR3 protein comes from TCRdb applying MiXCR to the 5' RACE reads. The data show tens of thousands of distinct CDR3 sequences, approximately 30% seen once. The study's findings and limits: The larger cohort examined one V-J beta rearrangement, not whole repertoires. Tumor memory CD4+ T cell TCR gene usage was found to cluster with blood and lymph node memory CD4+ cells and with lymph node naive CD4+ cells.

CD25-based Treg depletion was applied to purified naive CD4+ T cells. V was clipped by 7 bases and J by 2 bases, with 9 bases between them. Germline V gene data show CDR1 as SGDLS and CDR2 as YYNGEE. The CDR3 totals 12 residues. Sequenced input: naive CD4+ T cells sorted from a lymph node. Subset of the sample: naive CD4+ T cells, CD4+CD45RA+CD25-. The V call is TRBV9, the J call TRBJ2-5; D not certain. This receptor was obtained from a female donor with breast cancer. Here the CDR3 DNA reads TGTGCCAGCGGCCCAAATCAAGAGACCCAGTACTTC. Translating it yields CASGPNQETQYF.